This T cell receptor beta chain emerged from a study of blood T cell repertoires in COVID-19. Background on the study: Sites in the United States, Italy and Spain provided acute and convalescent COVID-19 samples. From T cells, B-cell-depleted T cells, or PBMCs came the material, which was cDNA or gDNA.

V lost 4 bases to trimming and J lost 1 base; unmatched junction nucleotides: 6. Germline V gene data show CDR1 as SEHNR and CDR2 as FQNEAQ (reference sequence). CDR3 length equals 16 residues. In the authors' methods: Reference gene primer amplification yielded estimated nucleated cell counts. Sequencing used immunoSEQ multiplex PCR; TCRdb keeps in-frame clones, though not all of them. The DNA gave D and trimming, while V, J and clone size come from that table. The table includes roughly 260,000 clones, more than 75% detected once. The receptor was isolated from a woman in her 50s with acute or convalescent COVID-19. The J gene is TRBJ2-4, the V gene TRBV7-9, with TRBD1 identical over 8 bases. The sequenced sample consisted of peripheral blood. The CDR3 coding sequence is TGTGCCAGCAGCTCTTGGACAGGGTTCGCCAAAAACATTCAGTACTTC. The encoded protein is CASSSWTGFAKNIQYF.